This TCR beta chain came from a study of cytomegalovirus exposure and HLA in healthy donors. With 60 Vbeta and 13 Jbeta primers, the PCR was carried out. TCRdb's table, derived via immunoSEQ multiplex PCR, lists solely in-frame clones and lacks some. The data contain about 160,000 clones, approximately 88% of them singletons. V was pared by 7 bases and J by 10 bases, with 22 bases between. Germline loops: CDR1 MNHEY, CDR2 SMNVEV (reference sequence). This CDR3 is 14 amino acids long. This TCR was recovered from a woman under 30 in good health and CMV-seronegative. The sequenced sample was PBMCs. The chain links TRBV27 to TRBJ1-2; a weak D match, TRBD1 (6 bases). The CDR3: CASTQNRDTLHYTF. CDR3 in DNA: TGTGCCAGCACCCAAAACCGGGACACCTTGCACTACACCTTC.